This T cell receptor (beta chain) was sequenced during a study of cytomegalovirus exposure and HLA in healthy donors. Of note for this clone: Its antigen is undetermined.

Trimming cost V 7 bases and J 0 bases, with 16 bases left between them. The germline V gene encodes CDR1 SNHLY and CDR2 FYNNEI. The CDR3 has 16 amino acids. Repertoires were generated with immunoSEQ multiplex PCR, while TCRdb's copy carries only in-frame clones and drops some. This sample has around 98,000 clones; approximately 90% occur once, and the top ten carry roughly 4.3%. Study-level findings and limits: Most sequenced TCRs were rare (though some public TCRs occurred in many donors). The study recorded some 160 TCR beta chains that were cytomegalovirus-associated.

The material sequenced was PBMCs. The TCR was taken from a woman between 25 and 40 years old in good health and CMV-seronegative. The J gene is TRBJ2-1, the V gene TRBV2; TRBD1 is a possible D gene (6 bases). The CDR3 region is CASTQRGLSSYNEQFF. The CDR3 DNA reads TGTGCCAGCACTCAAAGGGGGTTGAGCTCCTACAATGAGCAGTTCTTC.